This T cell receptor beta chain was observed in a study of blood T cell repertoires in COVID-19. Study-level background: The cDNA or gDNA used as material had been derived from T cells, B-cell-depleted T cells, or PBMCs.

CDR1 is LNHDA and CDR2 is SQIVND in the germline V gene (reference sequence). The CDR3 loop spans 15 amino acids. Losses at the gene ends were 5 bases for V and 6 bases for J; bases not matched to a gene: 8. Profiled with immunoSEQ multiplex PCR; TCRdb holds only in-frame clones, not every one. The sample shows about 250,000 clones, 80% to 90% of them seen only once. The chain uses TRBV19 and TRBJ1-5; 9 nucleotides line up with TRBD1. This TCR was recovered from a woman in her twenties or thirties with active or convalescent COVID-19. Sequencing was carried out using peripheral blood. The CDR3 DNA follows: TGTGCCAGTAGTTTTACAGGGGGCGGAGGTCAGCCCCAGCATTTT. This gives the protein CASSFTGGGGQPQHF.